This TCR beta chain was identified in a study of cytomegalovirus exposure and HLA in healthy donors. Background on the study: Falling in the Caucasian-associated ancestry cluster were approximately 84% of under 450 genotyped donors.

Notes on this clone: Antigen specificity is unknown.

PCR employed 60 Vbeta and 13 Jbeta primers. Method: immunoSEQ multiplex PCR; TCRdb's copy keeps in-frame clones and lacks some. This sample contains 55,000 to 85,000 clones. Germline V gene sequence: CDR1 MNHEY, CDR2 SMNVEV (reference sequence). Trimming removed 5 bases at V and 3 bases at J, with 10 bases between. The CDR3 length is 13 residues. Study outcomes and limitations: V- and J-gene trimming in TCR beta was tied to a missense DCLRE1C variant by an analysis performed later. Only CMV serostatus was available as immune exposure information. A later analysis by the authors found several of the most significant clusters apparently linked to common viral pathogens.

The V gene is TRBV27, the J gene TRBJ1-1; possible D gene TRBD1, 6 bases. The sequenced sample consisted of PBMCs. This clonotype was obtained from a woman between 25 and 40 years old in good health and CMV-seronegative. The CDR3 DNA reads as TGTGCCAGCAGTCGTGGACAGCACACTGAAGCTTTCTTT. This sequence encodes CASSRGQHTEAFF.